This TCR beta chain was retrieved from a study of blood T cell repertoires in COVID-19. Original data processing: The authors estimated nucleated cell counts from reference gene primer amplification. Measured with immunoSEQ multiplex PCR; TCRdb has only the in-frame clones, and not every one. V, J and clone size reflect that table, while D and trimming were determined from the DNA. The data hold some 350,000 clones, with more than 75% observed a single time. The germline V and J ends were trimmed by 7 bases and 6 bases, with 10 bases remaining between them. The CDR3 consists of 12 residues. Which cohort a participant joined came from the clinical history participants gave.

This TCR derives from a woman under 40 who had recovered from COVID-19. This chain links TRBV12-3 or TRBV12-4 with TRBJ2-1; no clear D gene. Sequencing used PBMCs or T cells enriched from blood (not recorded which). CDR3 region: CASTLLSNEQFF. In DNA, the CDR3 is TGTGCCAGCACCCTCTTGTCCAATGAGCAGTTCTTC.